In this sample, the clone carrying this TCR beta chain turned up a few times. The data originate from a study of blood T cells in healthy people across ages. A second PCR, run for about 7 to 11 cycles, used a sample-barcoded 5' primer plus a J-beta primer mix. TCRdb passed the 5' RACE reads through MiXCR, listing each CDR3 protein once. The table lists about a million distinct CDR3 sequences, around two fifths of them singletons, with 10% to 15% in the top ten. The material sequenced was blood. The clonotype was recovered from a man aged 18 to 30 in good health.

CDR3 residues: CASSEITDTQYF. The CDR3, as DNA: TGTGCCAGCAGTGAAATCACAGATACGCAGTATTTT. The rearrangement joins TRBV2 to TRBJ2-3; D not certain. From germline, CDR1 is SNHLY and CDR2 FYNNEI. This CDR3 contains 12 residues. V gave up 2 bases and J gave up 2 bases, with 2 bases separating them.